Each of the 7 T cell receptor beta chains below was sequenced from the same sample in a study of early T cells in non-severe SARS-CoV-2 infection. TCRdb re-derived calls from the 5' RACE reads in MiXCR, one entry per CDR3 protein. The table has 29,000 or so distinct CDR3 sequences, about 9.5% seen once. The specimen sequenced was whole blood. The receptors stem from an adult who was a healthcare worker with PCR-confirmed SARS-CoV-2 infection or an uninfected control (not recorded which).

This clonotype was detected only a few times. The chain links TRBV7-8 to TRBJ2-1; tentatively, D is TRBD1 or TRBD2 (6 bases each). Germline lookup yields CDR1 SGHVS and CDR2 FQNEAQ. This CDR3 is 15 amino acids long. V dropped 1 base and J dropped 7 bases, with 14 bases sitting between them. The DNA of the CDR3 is TGTGCCAGCAGCTTAGGCTGGGGGGCAGGGAATGAGCAGTTCTTC. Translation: CASSLGWGAGNEQFF.

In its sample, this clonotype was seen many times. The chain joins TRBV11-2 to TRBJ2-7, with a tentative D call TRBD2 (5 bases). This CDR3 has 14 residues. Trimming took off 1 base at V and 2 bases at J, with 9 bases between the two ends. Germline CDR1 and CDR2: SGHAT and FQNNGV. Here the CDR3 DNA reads TGTGCCAGCAGCTTAGCGGGGAAACCCTACGAGCAGTACTTC. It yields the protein CASSLAGKPYEQYF.

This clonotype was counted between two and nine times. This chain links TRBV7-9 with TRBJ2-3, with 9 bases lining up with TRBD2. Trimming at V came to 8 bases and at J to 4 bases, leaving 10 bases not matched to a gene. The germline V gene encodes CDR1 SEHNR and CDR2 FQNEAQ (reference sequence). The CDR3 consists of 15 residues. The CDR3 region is CASRPGGGASDTQYF. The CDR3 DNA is TGTGCCAGCCGACCGGGCGGGGGGGCCTCAGATACGCAGTATTTT. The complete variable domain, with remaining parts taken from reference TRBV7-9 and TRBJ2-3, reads DTGVSQNPRHKITKRGQNVTFRCDPISEHNRLYWYRQTLGQGPEFLTYFQNEAQLEKSRLLSDRFSAERPKGSFSTLEIQRTEQGDSAMYLCASRPGGGASDTQYFGPGTRLTVL.

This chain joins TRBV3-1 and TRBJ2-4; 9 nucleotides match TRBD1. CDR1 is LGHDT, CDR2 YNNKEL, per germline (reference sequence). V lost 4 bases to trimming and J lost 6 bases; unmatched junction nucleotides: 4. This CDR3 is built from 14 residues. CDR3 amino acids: CASSRGQGINIQYF. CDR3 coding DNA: TGTGCCAGCAGCCGTGGACAGGGGATAAACATTCAGTACTTC.

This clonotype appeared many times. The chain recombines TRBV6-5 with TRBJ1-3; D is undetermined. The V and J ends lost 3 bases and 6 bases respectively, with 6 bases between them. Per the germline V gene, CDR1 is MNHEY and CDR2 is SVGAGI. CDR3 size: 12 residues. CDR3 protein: CASSYEENTIYF. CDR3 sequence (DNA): TGTGCCAGCAGTTATGAGGAAAACACCATATATTTT.

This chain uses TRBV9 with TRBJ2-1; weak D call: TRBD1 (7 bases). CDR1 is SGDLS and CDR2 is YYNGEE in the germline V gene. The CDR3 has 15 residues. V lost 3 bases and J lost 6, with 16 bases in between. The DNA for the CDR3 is TGTGCCAGCAGCGGGAGGGACAGCCAATTCAATGAGCAGTTCTTC. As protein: CASSGRDSQFNEQFF.

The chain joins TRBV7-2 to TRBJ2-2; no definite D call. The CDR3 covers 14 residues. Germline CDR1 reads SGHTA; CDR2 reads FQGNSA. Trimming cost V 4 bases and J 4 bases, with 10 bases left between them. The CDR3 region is CASSWLSATGELFF. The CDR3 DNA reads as TGTGCCAGCAGCTGGTTGAGTGCCACCGGGGAGCTGTTTTTT.